The entry below gives a single T cell receptor beta chain sequence along with its context. The antigen is not known. These data come from a study of T cell repertoires in cytomegalovirus infection. TCRdb reanalysed the reads using MiXCR and keeps one entry per CDR3 protein. The sample contains a few hundred thousand distinct CDR3 sequences, under 45% of which appear only once. General study results and limits: People with CMV and the relevant HLA were identified by cumulative public TCR beta family frequency. Dominant in the ex vivo response were TCR beta clonotypes restricted by HLA-C and specific for CMV.

J lost 2 bases, V lost 6 bases, and 8 bases had no gene match. Germline CDR1 and CDR2: SGHTA and FQGNSA. The CDR3 loop spans 15 amino acids. This receptor was obtained from a human donor in good health (CMV status not recorded). Some clones in this sample may be carry-over from other donors' samples. Specimen: cultured PBMCs, collected from culture after CMV antigen stimulation. This chain joins TRBV7-2 and TRBJ2-7; 9 nucleotides agree with TRBD2. CDR3 in DNA: TGTGCCAGCAGACCAAGCGGGGGGACGACCTACGAGCAGTACTTC. This codes for CASRPSGGTTYEQYF.